This TCR beta chain was captured in a study of cytomegalovirus exposure and HLA in healthy donors. A multiplex PCR was run with 60 Vbeta primers and 13 Jbeta primers. The assay was immunoSEQ multiplex PCR, and TCRdb's table has in-frame clones only and misses some. The sample yields under 120,000 clones, 79% seen once. V lost 3 bases and J 4 bases, leaving 9 bases between the germline ends. Germline values: CDR1 LNHDA, CDR2 SQIVND (reference sequence). The CDR3 consists of 14 residues. Study-level results: Cytomegalovirus-associated TCR beta chains were listed, numbering approximately 150.

To note about this clone: What it binds is unknown.

The chain carries TRBV19 and TRBJ2-2; D gene uncertain. Specimen: PBMCs. The receptor comes from a woman between 40 and 55 years old in good health and CMV-seronegative. As DNA, the CDR3 is TGTGCCAGTAGTATCCCCGGTGGCACCGGGGAGCTGTTTTTT. This gives the protein CASSIPGGTGELFF.